This T cell receptor (beta chain) was recovered during a study of T cells after yellow fever vaccination. Study as a whole: Fractions of low cell number were prepared using SMART-Seq v4 Ultra Low Input.

Regarding the study as a whole: Peak timing came faster in the weaker secondary response, day 5 versus 15.

CDR3 length: 15 amino acids. V dropped 7 bases and J dropped 3 bases, with 16 bases sitting between them. Germline lookup yields CDR1 LGHNA and CDR2 YSLEER. This clonotype was detected ten times or more. Antigen: not known. UMIs were added to TCR cDNA along with a universal primer site when it was made by 5'RACE template switching. MiXCR was run by TCRdb on the 5' RACE reads, yielding one entry per CDR3 protein. Of hundreds of thousands of distinct CDR3 sequences in the sample, roughly 4.3% were seen once. The receptor's source is a young man who received the YFV17D yellow fever vaccine. The chain links TRBV4-3 to TRBJ2-1; D is unresolved. Material: PBMCs, obtained 5 days after the yellow fever booster vaccination. CDR3 protein: CASTPSRANYNEQFF. CDR3 nucleotide sequence: TGCGCCAGCACCCCCTCCCGAGCGAACTACAATGAGCAGTTCTTC.